This TCR beta chain originates from a study of T-cell memory formation after mild COVID-19. Study-wide results and limits: Prior to infection, memory already included some responding clones, suggesting cross-reactive memory joined. Clones contracting over day 15 to 85 were CD4/CD8 balanced, with later expanders leaning CD4+.

This clonotype was counted a few times. Its cognate antigen is unknown. Using its own MiXCR run on the 5' RACE reads, TCRdb lists one record per CDR3 protein. The data hold 44,000 or so distinct CDR3 sequences, with about a tenth observed a single time. J lost 9 bases, V lost 1 base, and 3 bases had no gene match. The CDR3 length is 14 residues. The germline V gene encodes CDR1 SGHRS and CDR2 YFSETQ. This TCR was sampled from an adult woman who had mild COVID-19 (a few samples of this study predate the infection). Cell type and time point are not known. Material for sequencing was PBMCs or a T cell subset sorted from them (not recorded which). The chain couples TRBV5-1 to TRBJ1-6; 8 bases agree with TRBD1. The DNA of the CDR3 is TGCGCCAGCAGCTTGACAGGGGGAGGTTCACCCCTCCACTTT. It yields the protein CASSLTGGGSPLHF.